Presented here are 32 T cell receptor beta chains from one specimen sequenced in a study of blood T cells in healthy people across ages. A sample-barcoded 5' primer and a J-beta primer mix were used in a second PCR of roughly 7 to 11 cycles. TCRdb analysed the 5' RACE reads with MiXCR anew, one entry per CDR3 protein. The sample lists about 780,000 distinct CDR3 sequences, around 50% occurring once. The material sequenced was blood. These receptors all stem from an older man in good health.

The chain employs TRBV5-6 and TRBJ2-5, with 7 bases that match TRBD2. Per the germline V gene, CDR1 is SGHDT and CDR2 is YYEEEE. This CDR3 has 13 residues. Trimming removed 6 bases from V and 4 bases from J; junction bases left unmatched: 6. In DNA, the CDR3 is TGTGCCAGCACGGGACTAAATAGAGAGACCCAGTACTTC. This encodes CASTGLNRETQYF.

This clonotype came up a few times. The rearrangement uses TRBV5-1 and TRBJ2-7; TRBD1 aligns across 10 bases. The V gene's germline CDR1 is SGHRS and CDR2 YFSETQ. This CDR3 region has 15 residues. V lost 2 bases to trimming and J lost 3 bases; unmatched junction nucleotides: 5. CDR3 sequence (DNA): TGCGCCAGCAGCTTTACGGGACAGGGGAACTACGAGCAGTACTTC. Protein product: CASSFTGQGNYEQYF.

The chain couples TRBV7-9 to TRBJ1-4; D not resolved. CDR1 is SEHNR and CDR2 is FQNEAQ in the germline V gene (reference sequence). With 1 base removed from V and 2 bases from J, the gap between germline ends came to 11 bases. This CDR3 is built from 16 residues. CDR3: CASSLDAGDTNEKLFF. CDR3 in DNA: TGTGCCAGCAGCTTAGATGCCGGGGATACTAATGAAAAACTGTTTTTT.

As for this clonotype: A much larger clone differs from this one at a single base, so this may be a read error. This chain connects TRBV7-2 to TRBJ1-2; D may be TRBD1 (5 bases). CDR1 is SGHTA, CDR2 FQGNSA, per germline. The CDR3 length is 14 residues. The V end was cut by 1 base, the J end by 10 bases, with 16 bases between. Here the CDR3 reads CASSLGPGSRHYTF. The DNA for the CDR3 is TGTGCCAGCAGCTTAGGTCCAGGGTCTAGGCACTACACCTTC.

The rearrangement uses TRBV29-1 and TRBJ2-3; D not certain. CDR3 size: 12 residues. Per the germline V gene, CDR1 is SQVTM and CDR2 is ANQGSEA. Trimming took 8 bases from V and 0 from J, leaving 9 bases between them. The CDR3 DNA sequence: TGCAGCACCGGAGTTAGCACAGATACGCAGTATTTT. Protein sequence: CSTGVSTDTQYF.

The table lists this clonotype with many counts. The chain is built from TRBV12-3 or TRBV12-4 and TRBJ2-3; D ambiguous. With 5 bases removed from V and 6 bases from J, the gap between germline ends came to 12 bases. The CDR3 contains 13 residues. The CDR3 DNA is TGTGCCAGCAGTAGTCTAACAGCGGATACGCAGTATTTT. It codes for CASSSLTADTQYF.

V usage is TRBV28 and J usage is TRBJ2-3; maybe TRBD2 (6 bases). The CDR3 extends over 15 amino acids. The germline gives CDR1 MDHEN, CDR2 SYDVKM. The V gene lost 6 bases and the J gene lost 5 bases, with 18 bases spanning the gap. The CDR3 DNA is TGTGCCAGCAGGGGGACTGCCCCGTCGGAAGATACGCAGTATTTT. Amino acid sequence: CASRGTAPSEDTQYF.

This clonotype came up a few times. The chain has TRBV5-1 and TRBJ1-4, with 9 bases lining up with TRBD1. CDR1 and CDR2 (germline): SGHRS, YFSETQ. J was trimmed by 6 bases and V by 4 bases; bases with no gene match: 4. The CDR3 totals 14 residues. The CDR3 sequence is CASSPGQGHEKLFF. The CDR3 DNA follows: TGCGCCAGCAGCCCGGGACAGGGACATGAAAAACTGTTTTTT.

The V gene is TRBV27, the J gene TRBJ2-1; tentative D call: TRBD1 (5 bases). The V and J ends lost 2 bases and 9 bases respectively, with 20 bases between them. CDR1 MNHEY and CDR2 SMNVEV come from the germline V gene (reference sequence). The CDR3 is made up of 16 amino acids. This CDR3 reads CASSLRGREWKGEQFF. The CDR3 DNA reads TGTGCCAGCAGTTTAAGGGGCAGGGAATGGAAGGGTGAGCAGTTCTTC.

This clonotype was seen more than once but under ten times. For the CDR3, the DNA is TGTGCCACCAGCTCGTCCAGGGAAGTTCGTGGGGCCAACGTCCTGACTTTC. Translating gives CATSSSREVRGANVLTF. This chain connects TRBV24-1 to TRBJ2-6; tentatively, D is TRBD1 (5 bases). Germline V lookup: CDR1 KGHDR, CDR2 SFDVKD. V was trimmed by 7 bases and J by 3 bases, leaving 18 bases between them. This CDR3 has 17 amino acids.

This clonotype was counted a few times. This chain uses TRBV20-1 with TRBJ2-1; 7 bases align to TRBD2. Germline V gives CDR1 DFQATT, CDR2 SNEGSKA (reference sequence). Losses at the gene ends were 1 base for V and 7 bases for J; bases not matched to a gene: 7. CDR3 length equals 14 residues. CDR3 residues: CSARGWDGGNEQFF. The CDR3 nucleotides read TGCAGTGCTAGAGGCTGGGACGGGGGGAATGAGCAGTTCTTC.

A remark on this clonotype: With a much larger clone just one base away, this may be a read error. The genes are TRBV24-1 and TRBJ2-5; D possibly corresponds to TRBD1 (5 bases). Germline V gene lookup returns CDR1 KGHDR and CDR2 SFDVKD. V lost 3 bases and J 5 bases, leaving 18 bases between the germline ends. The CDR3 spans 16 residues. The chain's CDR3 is CATSDPSGKLRETQYF. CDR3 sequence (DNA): TGTGCCACCAGTGATCCCTCAGGGAAGCTGAGGGAGACCCAGTACTTC.

The CDR3 is CASSLIQRDSPLHF. The CDR3, as DNA: TGTGCCAGCAGTTTAATTCAGAGGGATTCACCCCTCCACTTT. The chain joins TRBV28 to TRBJ1-6; D is undetermined. The CDR3 totals 14 residues. V lost 2 bases, J lost 8 bases, and 10 bases lay in between. The V gene's germline CDR1 is MDHEN and CDR2 SYDVKM.

The CDR3 protein is CAISDGQSHNEQFF. DNA for the CDR3: TGTGCCATCAGTGACGGACAGAGTCACAATGAGCAGTTCTTC. The chain has TRBV10-3 and TRBJ2-1, with D perhaps TRBD1 (6 bases). This CDR3 comprises 14 residues. Germline V gives CDR1 ENHRY, CDR2 SYGVKD. The germline V and J ends were trimmed by 3 bases and 5 bases, with 11 bases remaining between them.

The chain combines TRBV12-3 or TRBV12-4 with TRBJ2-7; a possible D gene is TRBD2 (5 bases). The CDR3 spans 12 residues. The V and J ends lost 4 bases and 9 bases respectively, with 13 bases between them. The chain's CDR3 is CASSSGIPGQYF. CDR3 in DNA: TGTGCCAGCAGTTCCGGGATCCCGGGGCAGTACTTC.

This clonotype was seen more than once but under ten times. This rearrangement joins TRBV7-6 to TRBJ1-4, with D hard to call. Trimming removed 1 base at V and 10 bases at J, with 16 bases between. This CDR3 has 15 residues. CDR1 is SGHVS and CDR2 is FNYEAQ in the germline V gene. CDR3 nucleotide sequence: TGTGCCAGCAGCTTAGATCGGGCCCTTAAAGGAAAACTGTTTTTT. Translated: CASSLDRALKGKLFF.

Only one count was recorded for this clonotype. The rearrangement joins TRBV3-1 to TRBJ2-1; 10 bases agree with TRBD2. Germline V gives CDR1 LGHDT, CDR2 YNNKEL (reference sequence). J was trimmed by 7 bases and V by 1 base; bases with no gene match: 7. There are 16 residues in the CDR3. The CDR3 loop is CASSQVLAGGRNEQFF. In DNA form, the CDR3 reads TGTGCCAGCAGCCAAGTCTTAGCGGGAGGAAGGAATGAGCAGTTCTTC.

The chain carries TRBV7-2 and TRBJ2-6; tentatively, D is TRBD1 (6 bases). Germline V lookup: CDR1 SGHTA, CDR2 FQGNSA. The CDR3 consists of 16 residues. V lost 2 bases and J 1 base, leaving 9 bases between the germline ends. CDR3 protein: CASSLSQGSGANVLTF. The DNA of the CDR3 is TGTGCCAGCAGCTTAAGCCAGGGGTCTGGGGCCAACGTCCTGACTTTC.

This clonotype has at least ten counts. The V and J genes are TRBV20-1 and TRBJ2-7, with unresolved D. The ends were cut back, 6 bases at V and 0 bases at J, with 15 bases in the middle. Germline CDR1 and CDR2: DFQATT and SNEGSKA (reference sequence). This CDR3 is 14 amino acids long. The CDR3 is CSATMPLSSYEQYF. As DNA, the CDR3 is TGCAGTGCCACGATGCCGTTGAGCTCCTACGAGCAGTACTTC.

CDR3 residues: CASRDPGTGFKMTQYF. The CDR3 region has the DNA TGTGCCAGCAGAGACCCGGGAACCGGGTTTAAAATGACCCAGTACTTC. The rearrangement links TRBV6-2 or TRBV6-3 to TRBJ2-5, with TRBD2 as a possible D gene (5 bases). Per the germline V gene, CDR1 is MNHEY and CDR2 is SVGEGT. The V end was cut by 6 bases, the J end by 7 bases, with 24 bases between. The CDR3 consists of 16 residues.

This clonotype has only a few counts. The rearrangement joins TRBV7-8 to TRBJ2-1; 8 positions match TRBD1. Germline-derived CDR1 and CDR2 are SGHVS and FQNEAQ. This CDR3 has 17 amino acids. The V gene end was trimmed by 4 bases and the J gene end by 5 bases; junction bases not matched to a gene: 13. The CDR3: CASSWRPQGAQDNEQFF. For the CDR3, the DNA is TGTGCCAGCAGCTGGAGACCGCAGGGGGCACAGGACAATGAGCAGTTCTTC.

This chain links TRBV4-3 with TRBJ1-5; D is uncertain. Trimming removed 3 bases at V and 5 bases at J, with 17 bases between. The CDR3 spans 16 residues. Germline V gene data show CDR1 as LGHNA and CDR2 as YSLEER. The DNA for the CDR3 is TGCGCCAGCAGCCAGAATCAGGTGGCGAGGGATCAGCCCCAGCATTTT. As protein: CASSQNQVARDQPQHF.

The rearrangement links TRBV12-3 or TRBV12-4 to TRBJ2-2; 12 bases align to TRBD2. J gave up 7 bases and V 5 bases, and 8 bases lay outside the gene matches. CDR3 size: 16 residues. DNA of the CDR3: TGTGCCAGCAGTAGCGGACTAGCGGGGACGGGCGGGGAGCTGTTTTTT. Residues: CASSSGLAGTGGELFF.

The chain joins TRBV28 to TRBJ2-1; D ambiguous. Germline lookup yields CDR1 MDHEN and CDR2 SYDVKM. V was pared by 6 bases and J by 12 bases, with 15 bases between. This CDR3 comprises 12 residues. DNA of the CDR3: TGTGCCAGCAGGCCAGATACAAGGACGCAGTTCTTC. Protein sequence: CASRPDTRTQFF.

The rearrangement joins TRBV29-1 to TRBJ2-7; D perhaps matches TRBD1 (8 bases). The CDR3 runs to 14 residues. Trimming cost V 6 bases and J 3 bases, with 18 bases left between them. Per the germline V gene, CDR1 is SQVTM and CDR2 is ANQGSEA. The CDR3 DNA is TGCAGCGTCGGACAGGGCGGGAGATTCTACGAGCAGTACTTC. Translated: CSVGQGGRFYEQYF.

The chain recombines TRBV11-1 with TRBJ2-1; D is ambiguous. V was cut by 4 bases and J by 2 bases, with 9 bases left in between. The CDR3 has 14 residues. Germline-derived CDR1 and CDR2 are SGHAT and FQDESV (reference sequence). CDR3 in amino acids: CASSSDTAYNEQFF. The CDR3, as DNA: TGTGCCAGCAGCTCAGATACAGCCTACAATGAGCAGTTCTTC.

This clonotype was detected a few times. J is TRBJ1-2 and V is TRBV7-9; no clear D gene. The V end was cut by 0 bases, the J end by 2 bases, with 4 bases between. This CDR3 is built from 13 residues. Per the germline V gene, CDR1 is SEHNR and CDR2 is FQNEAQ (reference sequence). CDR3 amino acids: CASSLAQNYGYTF. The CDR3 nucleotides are TGTGCCAGCAGCTTAGCGCAGAACTATGGCTACACCTTC.

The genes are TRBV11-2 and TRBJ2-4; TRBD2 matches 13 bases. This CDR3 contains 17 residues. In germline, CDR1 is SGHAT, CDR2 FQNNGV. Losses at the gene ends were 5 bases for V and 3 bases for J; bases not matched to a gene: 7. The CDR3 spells CASSRGLAGDNKNIQYF. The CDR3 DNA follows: TGTGCCAGCAGCAGAGGACTAGCGGGAGATAACAAAAACATTCAGTACTTC.

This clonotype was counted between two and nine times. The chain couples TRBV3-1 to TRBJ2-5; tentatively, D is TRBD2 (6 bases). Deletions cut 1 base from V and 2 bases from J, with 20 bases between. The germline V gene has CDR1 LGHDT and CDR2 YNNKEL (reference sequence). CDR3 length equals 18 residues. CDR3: CASSQGGGTLMGQETQYF. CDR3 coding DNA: TGTGCCAGCAGCCAAGGGGGCGGGACCCTAATGGGGCAAGAGACCCAGTACTTC.

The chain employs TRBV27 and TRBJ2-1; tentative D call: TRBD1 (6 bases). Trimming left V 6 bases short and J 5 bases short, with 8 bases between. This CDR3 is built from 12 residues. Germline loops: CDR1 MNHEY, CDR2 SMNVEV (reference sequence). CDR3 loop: CASSGTNNEQFF. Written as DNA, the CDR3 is TGTGCCAGCAGCGGGACAAACAATGAGCAGTTCTTC.

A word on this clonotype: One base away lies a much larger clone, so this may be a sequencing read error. The CDR3 region has the DNA TGTACCATCAGTGCAGGGACTAGCGGGAGATCCGAGCAGTACTTC. Protein product: CTISAGTSGRSEQYF. This sequence joins TRBV10-3 and TRBJ2-5; 14 positions match TRBD2. The J call may not be correct, given that the DNA end is closer to TRBJ2-7. The length of the CDR3 is 15 residues. Per the germline V gene, CDR1 is ENHRY and CDR2 is SYGVKD.

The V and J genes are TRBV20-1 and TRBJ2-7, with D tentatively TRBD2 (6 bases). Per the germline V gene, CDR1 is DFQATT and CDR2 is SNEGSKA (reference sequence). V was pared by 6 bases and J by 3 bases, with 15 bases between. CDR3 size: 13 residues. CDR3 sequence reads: CSATRGLGYEQYF. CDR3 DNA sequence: TGCAGTGCGACTAGAGGTTTGGGCTACGAGCAGTACTTC.